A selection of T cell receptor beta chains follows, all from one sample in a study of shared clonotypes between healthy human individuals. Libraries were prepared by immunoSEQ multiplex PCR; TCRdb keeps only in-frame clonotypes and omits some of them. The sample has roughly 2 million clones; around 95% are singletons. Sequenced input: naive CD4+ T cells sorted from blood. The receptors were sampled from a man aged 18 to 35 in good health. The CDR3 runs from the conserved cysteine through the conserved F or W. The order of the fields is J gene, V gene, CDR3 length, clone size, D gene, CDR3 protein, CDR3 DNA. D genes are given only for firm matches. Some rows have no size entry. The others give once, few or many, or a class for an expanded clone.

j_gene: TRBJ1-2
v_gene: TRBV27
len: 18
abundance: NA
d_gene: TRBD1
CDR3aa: CASSPVGEGAQVGYGYTF
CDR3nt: TGTGCCAGCAGCCCCGTCGGAGAGGGGGCTCAGGTGGGCTATGGCTACACCTTC

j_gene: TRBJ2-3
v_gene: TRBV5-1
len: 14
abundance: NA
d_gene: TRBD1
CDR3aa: CASSKGQAADTQYF
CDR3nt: TGCGCCAGCAGCAAGGGACAGGCGGCAGATACGCAGTATTTT

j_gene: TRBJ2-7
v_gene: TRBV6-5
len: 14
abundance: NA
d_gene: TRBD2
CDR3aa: CASKVAGSSYERYF
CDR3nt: TGTGCCAGCAAAGTAGCGGGGAGCTCCTACGAGCGGTACTTC

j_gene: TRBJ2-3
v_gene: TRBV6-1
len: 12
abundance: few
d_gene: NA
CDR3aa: CASSEGTDTQYF
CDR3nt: TGTGCCAGCAGTGAGGGCACAGATACGCAGTATTTT

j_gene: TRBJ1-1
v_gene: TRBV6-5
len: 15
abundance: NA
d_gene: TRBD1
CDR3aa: CASSYSGGLNTEAFF
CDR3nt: TGTGCCAGCAGTTACTCAGGGGGCCTGAACACTGAAGCTTTCTTT

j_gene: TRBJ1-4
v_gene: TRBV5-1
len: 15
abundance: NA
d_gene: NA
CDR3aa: CASSLDGSLNEKLFF
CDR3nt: TGCGCCAGCAGCTTGGATGGTTCCCTTAATGAAAAACTGTTTTTT

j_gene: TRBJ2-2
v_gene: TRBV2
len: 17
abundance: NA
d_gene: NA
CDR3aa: CASSDGAGGWFTGELFF
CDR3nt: TGTGCCAGCAGTGACGGGGCGGGCGGATGGTTTACCGGGGAGCTGTTTTTT

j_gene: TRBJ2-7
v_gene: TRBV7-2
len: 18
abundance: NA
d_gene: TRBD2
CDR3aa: CASSLGTPLAGGSYEQYF
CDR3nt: TGTGCCAGCAGCTTAGGCACCCCCCTAGCGGGAGGGTCCTACGAGCAGTACTTC

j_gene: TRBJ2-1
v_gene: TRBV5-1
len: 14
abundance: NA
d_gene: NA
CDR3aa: CASMVGVTYNEQFF
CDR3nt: TGCGCCAGCATGGTGGGGGTTACCTACAATGAGCAGTTCTTC

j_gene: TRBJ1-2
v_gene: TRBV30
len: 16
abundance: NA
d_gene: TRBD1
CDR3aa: CAWSRTGVHPNYGYTF
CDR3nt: TGTGCCTGGAGTCGGACAGGAGTCCACCCAAACTATGGCTACACCTTC

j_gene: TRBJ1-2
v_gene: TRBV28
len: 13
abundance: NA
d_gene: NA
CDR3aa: CATTVGPAVGYTF
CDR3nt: TGTGCCACCACTGTCGGCCCTGCGGTTGGCTACACCTTC

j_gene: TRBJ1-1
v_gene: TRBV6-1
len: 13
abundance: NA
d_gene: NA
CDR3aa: CASSPGRGTEAFF
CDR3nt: TGTGCCAGCAGTCCCGGGCGAGGCACTGAAGCTTTCTTT

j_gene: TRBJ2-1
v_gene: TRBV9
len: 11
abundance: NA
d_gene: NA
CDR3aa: CASSVALEQFF
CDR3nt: TGTGCCAGCAGCGTAGCATTAGAGCAGTTCTTC

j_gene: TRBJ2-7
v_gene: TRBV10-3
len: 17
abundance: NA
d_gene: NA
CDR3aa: CAISGGNPNSPLYEQYF
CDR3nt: TGTGCCATCAGTGGGGGGAACCCGAACAGCCCGTTGTACGAGCAGTACTTC

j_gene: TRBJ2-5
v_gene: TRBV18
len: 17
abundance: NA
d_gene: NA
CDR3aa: CASSPRAVSGLAETQYF
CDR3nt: TGTGCCAGCTCACCACGAGCTGTGAGCGGTCTGGCGGAGACCCAGTACTTC

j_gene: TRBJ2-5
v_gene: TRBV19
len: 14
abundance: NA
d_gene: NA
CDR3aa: CASSKDSLQETQYF
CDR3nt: TGTGCCAGTAGTAAAGACAGCCTCCAAGAGACCCAGTACTTC

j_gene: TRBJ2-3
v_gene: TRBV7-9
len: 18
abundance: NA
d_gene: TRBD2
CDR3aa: CASSLVLAGGPGTDTQYF
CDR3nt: TGTGCCAGCAGCTTAGTACTAGCGGGAGGGCCGGGGACAGATACGCAGTATTTT

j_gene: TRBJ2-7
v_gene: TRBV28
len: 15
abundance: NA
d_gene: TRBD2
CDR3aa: CASSYSGGSSYEQYF
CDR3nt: TGTGCCAGCAGTTATAGCGGGGGTAGCTCCTACGAGCAGTACTTC

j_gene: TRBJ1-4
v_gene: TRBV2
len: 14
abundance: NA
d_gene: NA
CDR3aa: CASSDSYLDEKLFF
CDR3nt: TGTGCCAGCAGCGACAGTTACTTGGACGAAAAACTGTTTTTT

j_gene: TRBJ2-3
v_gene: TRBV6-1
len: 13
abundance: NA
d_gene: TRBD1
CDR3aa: CATSRQGADTQYF
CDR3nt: TGTGCCACCTCGCGACAGGGCGCAGATACGCAGTATTTT

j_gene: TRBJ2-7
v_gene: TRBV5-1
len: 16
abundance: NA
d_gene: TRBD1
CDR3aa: CASSLAGTGGSYEQYF
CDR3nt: TGCGCCAGCAGCTTGGCCGGGACAGGAGGGTCCTACGAGCAGTACTTC

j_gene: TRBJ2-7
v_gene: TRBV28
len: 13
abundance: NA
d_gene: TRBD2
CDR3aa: CASSPREAYEQYF
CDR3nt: TGTGCCAGCAGCCCGCGGGAGGCCTACGAGCAGTACTTC